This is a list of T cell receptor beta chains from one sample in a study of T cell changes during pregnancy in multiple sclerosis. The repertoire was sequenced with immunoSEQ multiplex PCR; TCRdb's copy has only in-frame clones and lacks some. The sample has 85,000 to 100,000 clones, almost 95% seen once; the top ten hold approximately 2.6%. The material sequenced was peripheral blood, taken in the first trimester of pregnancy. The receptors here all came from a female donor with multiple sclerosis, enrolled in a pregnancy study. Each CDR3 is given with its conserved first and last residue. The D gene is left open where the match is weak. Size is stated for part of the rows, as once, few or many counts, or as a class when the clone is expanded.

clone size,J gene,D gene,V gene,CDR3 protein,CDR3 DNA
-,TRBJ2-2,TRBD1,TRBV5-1,CASSGGQGAGELFF,TGCGCCAGCAGCGGAGGACAGGGGGCAGGGGAGCTGTTTTTT
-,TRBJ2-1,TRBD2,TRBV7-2,CASSGTSGRASEQFF,TGTGCCAGCAGCGGTACTAGCGGGAGGGCATCTGAGCAGTTCTTC
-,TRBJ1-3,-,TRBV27,CASSLFFLGLNTIYF,TGTGCCAGCAGCTTATTCTTCTTGGGCTTAAACACCATATATTTT
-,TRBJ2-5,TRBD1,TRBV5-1,CASAGQGVQETQYF,TGCGCCAGCGCGGGACAGGGGGTTCAGGAGACCCAGTACTTC
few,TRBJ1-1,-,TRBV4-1,CASTFNRDTTTNTEAFF,TGCGCCAGCACCTTTAACCGGGACACCACAACGAACACTGAAGCTTTCTTT
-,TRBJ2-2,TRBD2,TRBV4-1,CASSQDRAGVTGELFF,TGCGCCAGCAGCCAAGACCGAGCGGGAGTTACCGGGGAGCTGTTTTTT
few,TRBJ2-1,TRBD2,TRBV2,CASSEVLGLVFFF,TGTGCCAGCAGTGAAGTACTGGGACTAGTTTTCTTCTTC
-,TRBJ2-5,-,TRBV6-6,CASSYGRETQYF,TGTGCCAGCAGTTACGGTCGGGAGACCCAGTACTTC
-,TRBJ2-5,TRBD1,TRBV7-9,CASSFPGQQETQYF,TGTGCCAGCAGCTTCCCGGGACAGCAAGAGACCCAGTACTTC
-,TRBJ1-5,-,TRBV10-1,CASTGTDPTRDSNQPQHF,TGCGCCAGCACGGGAACAGACCCAACCAGAGATAGCAATCAGCCCCAGCATTTT
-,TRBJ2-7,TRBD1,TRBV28,CASSVDRVTYEQYF,TGTGCCAGCAGTGTGGACAGGGTCACCTACGAGCAGTACTTC
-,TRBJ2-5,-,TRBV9,CASSANREGETQYF,TGTGCCAGCAGCGCAAACAGGGAGGGAGAGACCCAGTACTTC
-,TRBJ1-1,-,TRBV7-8,CASSYGSAGTEAFF,TGTGCCAGCAGCTACGGTTCTGCGGGGACTGAAGCTTTCTTT
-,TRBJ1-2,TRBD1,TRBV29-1,CSVGPRQGAYGYTF,TGCAGCGTTGGTCCGAGACAGGGGGCCTATGGCTACACCTTC
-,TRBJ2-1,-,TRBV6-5,CASSSGLITYNEQFF,TGTGCCAGCAGTTCGGGTCTAATAACCTACAATGAGCAGTTCTTC
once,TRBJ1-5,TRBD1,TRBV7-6,CASSPGTVGQPQHF,TGTGCCAGCAGCCCGGGGACAGTGGGTCAGCCCCAGCATTTT
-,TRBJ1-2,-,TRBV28,CASTGGGRYYGYTF,TGTGCCAGCACCGGGGGAGGGAGGTACTATGGCTACACCTTC
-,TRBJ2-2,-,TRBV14,CASSQVIGNTGELFF,TGTGCCAGCAGCCAAGTTATCGGGAACACCGGGGAGCTGTTTTTT
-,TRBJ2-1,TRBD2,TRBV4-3,CASSQVSGGGRAGKKQFF,TGCGCCAGCAGCCAAGTCTCAGGCGGCGGGAGGGCCGGTAAAAAGCAGTTCTTC
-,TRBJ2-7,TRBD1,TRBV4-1,CASRRTGGDEQYF,TGCGCCAGCAGGCGGACAGGGGGGGACGAGCAGTACTTC
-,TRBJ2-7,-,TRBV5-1,CASSFPSNEQYF,TGCGCCAGCAGCTTCCCCAGTAACGAGCAGTACTTC
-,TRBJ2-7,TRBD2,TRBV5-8,CASSFGGGYEQYF,TGTGCCAGCAGCTTCGGGGGGGGTTACGAGCAGTACTTC
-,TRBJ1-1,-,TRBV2,CASSEAGAGANTEAFF,TGTGCCAGCAGTGAAGCAGGAGCAGGGGCGAACACTGAAGCTTTCTTT
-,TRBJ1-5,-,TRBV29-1,CSVVGTGFNQPQHF,TGCAGCGTTGTAGGTACAGGGTTCAATCAGCCCCAGCATTTT
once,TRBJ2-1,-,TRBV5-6,CASSPLSNNEQFF,TGTGCCAGCAGCCCGCTATCGAACAATGAGCAGTTCTTC
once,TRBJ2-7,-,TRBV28,CASSPSPPYEQYF,TGTGCCAGCAGTCCCTCCCCCCCCTACGAGCAGTACTTC
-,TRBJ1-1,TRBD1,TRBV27,CASSSPIRDSRTEAFF,TGTGCCAGCAGTTCCCCCATCCGGGACAGCAGGACTGAAGCTTTCTTT
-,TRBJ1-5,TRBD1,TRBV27,CASSLATFLGTGPTNQPQHF,TGTGCCAGCAGTTTAGCAACTTTCCTGGGGACAGGTCCAACCAATCAGCCCCAGCATTTT
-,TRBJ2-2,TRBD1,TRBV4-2,CASRHGNRGTGELFF,TGTGCCAGCAGGCATGGGAACAGGGGCACCGGGGAGCTGTTTTTT
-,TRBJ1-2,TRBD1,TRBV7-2,CASSMTGTVASAGYTF,TGTGCCAGCAGCATGACCGGGACAGTCGCCTCGGCTGGCTACACCTTC
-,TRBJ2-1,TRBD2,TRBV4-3,CASSQDPGGYNEQFF,TGCGCCAGCAGCCAAGATCCGGGAGGGTACAATGAGCAGTTCTTC
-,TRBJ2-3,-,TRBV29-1,CSVVPQGASTDTQYF,TGCAGCGTTGTACCACAGGGCGCTAGCACAGATACGCAGTATTTT
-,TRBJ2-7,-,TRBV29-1,CSVLIGTYEQYF,TGCAGCGTTCTTATCGGGACCTACGAGCAGTACTTC
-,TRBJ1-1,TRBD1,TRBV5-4,CASSPWTGWNTEAFF,TGTGCCAGCAGCCCCTGGACAGGATGGAACACTGAAGCTTTCTTT
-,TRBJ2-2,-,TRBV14,CASSQVGRYTGELFF,TGTGCCAGCAGCCAAGTGGGCAGGTACACCGGGGAGCTGTTTTTT
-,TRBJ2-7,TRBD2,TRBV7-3,CASSLIAGGSYEQYF,TGTGCCAGCAGCTTAATCGCGGGAGGATCCTACGAGCAGTACTTC
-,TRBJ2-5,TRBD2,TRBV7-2,CASSSQGGRRGTQYF,TGTGCCAGCAGCTCCCAGGGCGGGAGAAGGGGGACCCAGTACTTC
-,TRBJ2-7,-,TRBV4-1,CASSQTFRDTSREQYF,TGCGCCAGCAGCCAAACCTTCCGGGACACTAGTCGGGAGCAGTACTTC
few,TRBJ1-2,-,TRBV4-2,CASMGGAGDGYTF,TGTGCCAGCATGGGGGGCGCGGGGGATGGCTACACCTTC
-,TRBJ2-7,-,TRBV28,CASSLQGPYEQYF,TGTGCCAGCAGTTTGCAGGGGCCCTACGAGCAGTACTTC
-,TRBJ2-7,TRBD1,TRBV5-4,CASSLGTGPYEQYF,TGTGCCAGCAGCTTGGGGACAGGTCCCTACGAGCAGTACTTC
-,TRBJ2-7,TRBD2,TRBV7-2,CASSLVTAGGAYEQYF,TGTGCCAGCAGCTTAGTTACAGCGGGAGGCGCCTACGAGCAGTACTTC
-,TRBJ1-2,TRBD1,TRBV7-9,CASSPPGTVLGMGYTF,TGTGCCAGCAGCCCCCCCGGGACAGTCCTTGGTATGGGCTACACCTTC
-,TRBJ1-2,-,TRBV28,CASTLGGANYGYTF,TGTGCCAGCACCTTGGGGGGAGCTAACTATGGCTACACCTTC
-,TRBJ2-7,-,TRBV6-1,CASSEFVSERYFSYEQYF,TGTGCCAGCAGTGAATTTGTTAGCGAGCGATACTTCTCCTACGAGCAGTACTTC
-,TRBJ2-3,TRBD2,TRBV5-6,CASSSYLAGDSTDTQYF,TGTGCCAGCAGCTCATACCTAGCGGGAGACAGCACAGATACGCAGTATTTT
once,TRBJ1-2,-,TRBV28,CASSSGTLGYTF,TGTGCCAGCAGCTCCGGGACATTAGGCTACACCTTC
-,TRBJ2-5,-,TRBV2,CASSVEAGETQYF,TGTGCCAGCAGTGTAGAGGCGGGAGAGACCCAGTACTTC